The clone carrying this T cell receptor (beta chain) was observed once. Its antigen is currently unknown. Method: immunoSEQ multiplex PCR; TCRdb's copy keeps in-frame clones and lacks some. The profile shows about 100,000 clones, 75% to 90% of them singletons. The V and J ends lost 0 bases and 2 bases respectively, with 15 bases between them. This CDR3 is 16 amino acids long. In germline, CDR1 is SGHRS, CDR2 YFSETQ. During the collection period, no donor immune events like infections were recorded. The data derive from a study of identifying expanded T cells in peripheral blood. Overall study results and limits: Over approximately two and four weeks, about 15 and 19 clones changed, versus roughly 1.1 between replicates. Roughly two-week clone count variance significantly increased as total template count grew.

The TCR sequence derives from a person aged 18 to 75 in good health. The chain combines TRBV5-1 with TRBJ2-7, with D tentatively TRBD2 (6 bases). Specimen: blood. This chain's CDR3 is CASSLAAGIDPYEQYF. CDR3 coding DNA: TGCGCCAGCAGCTTGGCGGCGGGGATAGACCCCTACGAGCAGTACTTC.